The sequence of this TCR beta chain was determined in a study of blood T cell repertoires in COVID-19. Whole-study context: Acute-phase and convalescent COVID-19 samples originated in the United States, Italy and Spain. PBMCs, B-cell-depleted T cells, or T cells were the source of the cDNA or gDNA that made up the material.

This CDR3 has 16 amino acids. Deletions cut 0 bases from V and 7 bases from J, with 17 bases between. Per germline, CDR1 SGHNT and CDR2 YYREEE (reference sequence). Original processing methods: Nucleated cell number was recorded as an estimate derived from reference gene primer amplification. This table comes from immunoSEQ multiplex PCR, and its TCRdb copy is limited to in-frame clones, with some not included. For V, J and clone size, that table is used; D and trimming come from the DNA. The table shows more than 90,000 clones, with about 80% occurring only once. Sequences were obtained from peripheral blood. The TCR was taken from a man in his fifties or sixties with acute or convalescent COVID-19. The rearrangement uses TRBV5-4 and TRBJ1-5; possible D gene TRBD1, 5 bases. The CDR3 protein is CASSLDQGSSGQPQHF. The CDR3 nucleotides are TGTGCCAGCAGCTTGGATCAGGGTTCTAGCGGGCAGCCCCAGCATTTT.